This record concerns one T cell receptor beta chain sequence. Antigen specificity is unknown. This entry belongs to a study of OX40 agonist ivuxolimab in advanced cancers. Study information: Dose-escalation patients had hepatocellular carcinoma, melanoma, renal cell or head and neck cancer. Points from the study as a whole: CD8+ T cells averaged more expanded clones than CD4+.

The timepoints at which blood was sampled were baseline, cycle 4 day 1, and cycle 7 day 1. TCRdb's table, derived via immunoSEQ multiplex PCR, lists solely in-frame clones and lacks some. The sample has over 55,000 clones, 84% seen once; the top ten hold around 0.75%. Trimming took 10 bases from V and 0 from J; bases not matched to a gene: 10. Per the germline V gene, CDR1 is MNHNS and CDR2 is SASEGT. There are 15 residues in the CDR3. The chain couples TRBV6-1 to TRBJ2-3, with TRBD1 identical over 7 bases. The starting material was CD4+ or CD8+ T cells sorted from blood, obtained in a trial of the OX40 agonist ivuxolimab. The source of this sequence is an adult with an advanced solid tumor such as melanoma, head and neck, liver or kidney cancer. The CDR3 region is CAIQKDRMSTDTQYF. CDR3 nucleotides: TGTGCCATTCAGAAGGACAGGATGAGCACAGATACGCAGTATTTT.